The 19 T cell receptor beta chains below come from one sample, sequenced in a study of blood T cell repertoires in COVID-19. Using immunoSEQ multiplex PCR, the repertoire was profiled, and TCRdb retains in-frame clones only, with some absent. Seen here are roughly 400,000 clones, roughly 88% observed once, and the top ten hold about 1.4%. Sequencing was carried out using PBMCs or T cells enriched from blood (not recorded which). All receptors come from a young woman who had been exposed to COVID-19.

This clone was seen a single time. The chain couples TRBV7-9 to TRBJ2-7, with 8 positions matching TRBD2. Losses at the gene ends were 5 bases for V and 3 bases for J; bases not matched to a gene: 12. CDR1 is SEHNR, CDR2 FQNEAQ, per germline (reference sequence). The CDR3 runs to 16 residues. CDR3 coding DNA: TGTGCCAGCAGCGAGGGTTTTAGCGGGGCAAACTACGAGCAGTACTTC. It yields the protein CASSEGFSGANYEQYF.

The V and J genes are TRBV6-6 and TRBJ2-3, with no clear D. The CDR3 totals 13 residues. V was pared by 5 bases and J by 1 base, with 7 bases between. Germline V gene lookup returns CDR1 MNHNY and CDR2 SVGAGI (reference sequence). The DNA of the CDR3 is TGTGCCAGCAGTCCCAGGCGCACAGATACGCAGTATTTT. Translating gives CASSPRRTDTQYF.

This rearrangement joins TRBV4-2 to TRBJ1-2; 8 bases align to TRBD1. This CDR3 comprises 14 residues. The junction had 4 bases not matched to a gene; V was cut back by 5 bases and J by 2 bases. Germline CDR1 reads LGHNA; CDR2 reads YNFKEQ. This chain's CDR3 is CASSLDRVNYGYTF. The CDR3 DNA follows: TGTGCCAGCAGCTTGGACAGGGTGAACTATGGCTACACCTTC.

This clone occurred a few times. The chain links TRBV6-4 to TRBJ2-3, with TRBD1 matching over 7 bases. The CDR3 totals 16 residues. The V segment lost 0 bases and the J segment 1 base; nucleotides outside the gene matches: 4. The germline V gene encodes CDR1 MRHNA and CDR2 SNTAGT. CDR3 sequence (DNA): TGTGCCAGCAGTGACTCAGGGGGCAAAGGCACAGATACGCAGTATTTT. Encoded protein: CASSDSGGKGTDTQYF.

CDR3 DNA sequence: TGTGCCAGCAGCCAGGGACAGGGGGCTGGTCAGCCCCAGCATTTT. Translation gives CASSQGQGAGQPQHF. The gene calls are TRBV5-8 and TRBJ1-5; 12 nucleotides align to TRBD1. V lost 4 bases and J lost 6; bases outside the gene matches: 5. CDR3 length equals 15 residues. From germline, CDR1 is SGHTS and CDR2 YDEGEE.

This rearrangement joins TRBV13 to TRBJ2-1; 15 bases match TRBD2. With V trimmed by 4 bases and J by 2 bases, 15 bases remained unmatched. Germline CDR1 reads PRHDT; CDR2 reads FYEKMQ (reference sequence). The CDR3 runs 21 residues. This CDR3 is CASSSPRTGTSGRSPYNEQFF. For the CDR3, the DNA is TGTGCCAGCAGCTCGCCCCGGACCGGGACTAGCGGGAGGAGTCCCTACAATGAGCAGTTCTTC.

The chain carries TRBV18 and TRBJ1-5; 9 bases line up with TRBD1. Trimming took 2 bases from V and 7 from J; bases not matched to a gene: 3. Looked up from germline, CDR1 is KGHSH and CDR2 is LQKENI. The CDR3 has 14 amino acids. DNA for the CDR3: TGTGCCAGCTCACCAGGACAGGGGTGGCAGCCCCAGCATTTT. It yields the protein CASSPGQGWQPQHF.

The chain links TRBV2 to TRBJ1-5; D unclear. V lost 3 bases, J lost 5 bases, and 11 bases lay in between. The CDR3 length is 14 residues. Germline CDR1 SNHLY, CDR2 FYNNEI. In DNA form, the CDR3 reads TGTGCCAGCAGTGATCTGGGCAGAGATCAGCCCCAGCATTTT. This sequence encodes CASSDLGRDQPQHF.

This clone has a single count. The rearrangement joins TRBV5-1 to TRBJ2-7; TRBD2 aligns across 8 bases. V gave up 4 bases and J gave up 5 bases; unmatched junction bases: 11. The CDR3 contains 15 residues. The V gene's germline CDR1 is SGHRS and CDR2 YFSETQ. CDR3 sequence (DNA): TGCGCCAGCAGCCCCTCGCTAGCGGGTGGGAACGAGCAGTACTTC. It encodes CASSPSLAGGNEQYF. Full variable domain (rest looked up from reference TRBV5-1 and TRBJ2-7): KAGVTQTPRYLIKTRGQQVTLSCSPISGHRSVSWYQQTPGQGLQFLFEYFSETQRNKGNFPGRFSGRQFSNSRSEMNVSTLELGDSALYLCASSPSLAGGNEQYFGPGTRLTVT.

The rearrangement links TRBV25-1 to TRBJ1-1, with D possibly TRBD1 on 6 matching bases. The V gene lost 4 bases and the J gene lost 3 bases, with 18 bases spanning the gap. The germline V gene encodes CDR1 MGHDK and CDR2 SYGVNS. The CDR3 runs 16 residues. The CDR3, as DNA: TGTGCCAGCAGTGGGGCGCCAGGGGACGGGCACACTGAAGCTTTCTTT. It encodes CASSGAPGDGHTEAFF.

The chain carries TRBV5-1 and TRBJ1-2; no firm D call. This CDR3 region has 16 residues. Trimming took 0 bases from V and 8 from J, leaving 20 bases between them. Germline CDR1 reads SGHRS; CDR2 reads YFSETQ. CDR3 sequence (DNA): TGCGCCAGCAGCTTGGACGGAGGTCGGGTTTTGAGGGGCTACACCTTC. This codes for CASSLDGGRVLRGYTF.

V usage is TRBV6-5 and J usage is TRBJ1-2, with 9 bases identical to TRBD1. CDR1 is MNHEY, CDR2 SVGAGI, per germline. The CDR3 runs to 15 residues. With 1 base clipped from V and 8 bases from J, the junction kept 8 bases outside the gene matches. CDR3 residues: CASSYLQQGASGYTF. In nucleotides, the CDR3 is TGTGCCAGCAGTTACTTACAACAGGGGGCATCGGGCTACACCTTC.

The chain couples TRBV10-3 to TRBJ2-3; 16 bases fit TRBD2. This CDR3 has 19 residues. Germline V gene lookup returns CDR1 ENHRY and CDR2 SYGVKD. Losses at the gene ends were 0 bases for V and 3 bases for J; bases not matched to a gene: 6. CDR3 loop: CAISESPPGLAGGTDTQYF. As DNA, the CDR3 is TGTGCCATCAGTGAGTCACCCCCGGGACTAGCGGGAGGGACAGATACGCAGTATTTT.

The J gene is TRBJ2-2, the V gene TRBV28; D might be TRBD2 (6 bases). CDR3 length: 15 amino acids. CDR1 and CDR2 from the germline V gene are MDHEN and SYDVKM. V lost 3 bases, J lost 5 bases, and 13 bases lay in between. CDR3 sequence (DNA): TGTGCCAGCAGTTTCCGGGGGAAAGGGACCGGGGAGCTGTTTTTT. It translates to CASSFRGKGTGELFF.

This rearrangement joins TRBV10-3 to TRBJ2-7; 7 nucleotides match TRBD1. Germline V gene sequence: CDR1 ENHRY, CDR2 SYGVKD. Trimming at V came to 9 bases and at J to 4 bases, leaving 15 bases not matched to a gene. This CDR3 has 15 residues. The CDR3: CAMEDAGQAFYEQYF. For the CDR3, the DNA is TGTGCCATGGAAGATGCCGGACAGGCGTTTTACGAGCAGTACTTC.

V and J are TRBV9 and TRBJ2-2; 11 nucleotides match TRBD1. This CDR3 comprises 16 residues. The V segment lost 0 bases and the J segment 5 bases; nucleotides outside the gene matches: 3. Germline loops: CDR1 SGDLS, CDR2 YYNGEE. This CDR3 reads CASSVDGTGGTGELFF. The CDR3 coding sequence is TGTGCCAGCAGCGTAGATGGGACAGGGGGGACCGGGGAGCTGTTTTTT.

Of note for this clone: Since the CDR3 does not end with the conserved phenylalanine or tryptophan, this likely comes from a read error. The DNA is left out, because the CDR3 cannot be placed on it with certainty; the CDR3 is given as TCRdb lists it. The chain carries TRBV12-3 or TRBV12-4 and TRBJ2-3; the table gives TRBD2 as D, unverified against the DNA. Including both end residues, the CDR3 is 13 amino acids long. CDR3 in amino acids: CASTLYFFYSGRI.

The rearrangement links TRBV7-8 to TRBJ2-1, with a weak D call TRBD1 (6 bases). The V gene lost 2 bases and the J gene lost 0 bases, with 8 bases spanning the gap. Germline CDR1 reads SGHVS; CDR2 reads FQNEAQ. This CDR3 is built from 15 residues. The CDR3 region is CASSLQGFSYNEQFF. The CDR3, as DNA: TGTGCCAGCAGCTTACAGGGGTTCTCCTACAATGAGCAGTTCTTC.

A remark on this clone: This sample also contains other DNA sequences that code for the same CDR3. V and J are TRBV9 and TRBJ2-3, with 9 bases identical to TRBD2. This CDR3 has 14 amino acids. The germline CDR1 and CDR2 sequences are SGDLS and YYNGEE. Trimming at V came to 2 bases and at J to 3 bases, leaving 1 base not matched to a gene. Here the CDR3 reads CASSVSGGTDTQYF. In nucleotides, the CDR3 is TGTGCCAGCAGCGTTAGCGGGGGTACAGATACGCAGTATTTT. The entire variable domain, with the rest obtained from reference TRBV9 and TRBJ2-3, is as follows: DSGVTQTPKHLITATGQRVTLRCSPRSGDLSVYWYQQSLDQGLQFLIQYYNGEERAKGNILERFSAQQFPDLHSELNLSSLELGDSALYFCASSVSGGTDTQYFGPGTRLTVL.